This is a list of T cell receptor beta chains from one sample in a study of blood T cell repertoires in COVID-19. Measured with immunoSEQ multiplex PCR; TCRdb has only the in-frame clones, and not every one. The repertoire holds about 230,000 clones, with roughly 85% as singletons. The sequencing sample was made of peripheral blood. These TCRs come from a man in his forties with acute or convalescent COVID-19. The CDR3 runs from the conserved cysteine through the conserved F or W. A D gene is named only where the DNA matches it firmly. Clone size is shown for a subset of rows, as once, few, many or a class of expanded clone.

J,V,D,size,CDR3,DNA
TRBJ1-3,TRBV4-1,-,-,CASTREGYPTGNTIYF,TGCGCCAGCACCCGGGAGGGTTACCCAACTGGAAACACCATATATTTT
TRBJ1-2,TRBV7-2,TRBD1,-,CASSNFRTGGEYTF,TGTGCCAGCAGCAACTTCCGGACAGGGGGCGAGTACACCTTC
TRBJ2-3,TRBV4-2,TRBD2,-,CASSQEAGGSTDTQYF,TGTGCCAGCAGCCAAGAGGCGGGGGGGAGCACAGATACGCAGTATTTT
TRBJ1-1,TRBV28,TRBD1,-,CASSFGGTGLNTEAFF,TGTGCCAGCAGTTTTGGGGGGACAGGGTTAAACACTGAAGCTTTCTTT
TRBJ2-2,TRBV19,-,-,CASSMDYQFGELFF,TGTGCCAGTAGTATGGACTACCAATTTGGGGAGCTGTTTTTT
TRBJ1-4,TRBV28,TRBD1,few,CASSLRQGDEKLFF,TGTGCCAGCAGTCTAAGACAGGGGGATGAAAAACTGTTTTTT
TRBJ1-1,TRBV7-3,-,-,CASSLDSNTEAFF,TGTGCCAGCAGCCTGGACAGCAACACTGAAGCTTTCTTT
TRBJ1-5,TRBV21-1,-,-,CASSNPIGTGASNQPQHF,TGTGCCAGCAGCAATCCGATCGGGACAGGGGCTAGCAATCAGCCCCAGCATTTT
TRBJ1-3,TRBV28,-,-,CASSTDRTSIYF,TGTGCCAGCAGTACCGACAGGACGTCCATATATTTT
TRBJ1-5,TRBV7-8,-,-,CVSTQGWGGDQPQHF,TGTGTCAGCACCCAAGGTTGGGGAGGGGATCAGCCCCAGCATTTT
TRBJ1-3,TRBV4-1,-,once,CASSQNTGYGNTIYF,TGCGCCAGCAGCCAAAATACAGGGTATGGAAACACCATATATTTT
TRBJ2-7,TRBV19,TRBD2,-,CASTPQVGGEQYF,TGTGCCAGTACCCCACAGGTGGGGGGGGAGCAGTACTTC
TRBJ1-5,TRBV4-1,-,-,CASSQRQVGNQPQHF,TGCGCCAGCAGCCAACGTCAGGTGGGCAATCAGCCCCAGCATTTT
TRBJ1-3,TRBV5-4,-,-,CASSLAPGSGNTIYF,TGTGCCAGCAGCTTGGCTCCAGGCTCTGGAAACACCATATATTTT
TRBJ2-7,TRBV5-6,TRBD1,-,CASSQLGQVKEQYF,TGTGCCAGCAGCCAGCTGGGACAGGTCAAAGAGCAGTACTTC
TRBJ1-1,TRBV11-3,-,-,CASSGTHTEAFF,TGTGCCAGCAGCGGGACACACACTGAAGCTTTCTTT
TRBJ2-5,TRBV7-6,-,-,CASSLAVRETQYF,TGTGCCAGCAGCTTAGCAGTTAGAGAGACCCAGTACTTC
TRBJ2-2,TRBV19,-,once,CASRVRGNTGELFF,TGTGCCAGCCGGGTAAGGGGCAACACCGGGGAGCTGTTTTTT
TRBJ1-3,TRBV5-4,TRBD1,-,CASSLGQGDHAGNTIYF,TGTGCCAGCAGCTTGGGTCAGGGGGACCACGCTGGAAACACCATATATTTT
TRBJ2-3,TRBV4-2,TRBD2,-,CASSPTSGGLADTQYF,TGTGCCAGCAGCCCGACTAGCGGGGGACTGGCAGATACGCAGTATTTT
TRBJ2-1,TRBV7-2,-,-,CASSLRRQNVYNEQFF,TGTGCCAGCAGCTTGAGACGACAAAACGTCTACAATGAGCAGTTCTTC
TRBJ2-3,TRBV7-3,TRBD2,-,CASRPTSGGAQSTDTQYF,TGTGCCAGCAGACCGACTAGCGGGGGGGCCCAGAGCACAGATACGCAGTATTTT
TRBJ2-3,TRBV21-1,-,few,CASSKARGQGRNTQYF,TGTGCCAGCAGCAAAGCGAGAGGGCAGGGGAGAAATACGCAGTATTTT
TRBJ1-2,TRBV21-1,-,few,CASSTDSALNYGYTF,TGTGCCAGCAGCACAGACAGCGCCTTGAACTATGGCTACACCTTC
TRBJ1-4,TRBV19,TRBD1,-,CASSIGAGTANEKLFF,TGTGCCAGTAGTATAGGCGCCGGGACAGCTAATGAAAAACTGTTTTTT
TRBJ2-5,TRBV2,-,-,CASAPGQQQETQYF,TGTGCCAGCGCCCCAGGGCAGCAGCAAGAGACCCAGTACTTC
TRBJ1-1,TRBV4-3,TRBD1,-,CASSPGTGDRDTEAFF,TGCGCCAGCAGCCCCGGGACAGGGGATAGGGACACTGAAGCTTTCTTT
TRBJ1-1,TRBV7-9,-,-,CAITGGLNTEAFF,TGTGCCATCACAGGAGGCCTGAACACTGAAGCTTTCTTT
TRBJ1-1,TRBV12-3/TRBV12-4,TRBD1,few,CASSFRDSSGAFF,TGTGCCAGCAGTTTCCGGGACAGCTCCGGGGCTTTCTTT
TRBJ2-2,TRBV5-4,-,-,CASSLAPLAYTGELFF,TGTGCCAGCAGCCTCGCCCCCCTAGCGTACACCGGGGAGCTGTTTTTT
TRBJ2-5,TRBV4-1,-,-,CASSQDHAEGETQYF,TGCGCCAGCAGCCAAGATCATGCCGAGGGAGAGACCCAGTACTTC
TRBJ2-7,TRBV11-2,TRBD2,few,CASSRTSRNEQYF,TGTGCCAGCAGCAGGACTAGTCGTAACGAGCAGTACTTC
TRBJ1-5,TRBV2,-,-,CASAKSPNQPQHF,TGTGCCAGCGCGAAATCTCCCAATCAGCCCCAGCATTTT
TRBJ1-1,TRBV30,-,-,CAWIPGLLNTEAFF,TGTGCCTGGATCCCGGGACTTTTGAACACTGAAGCTTTCTTT
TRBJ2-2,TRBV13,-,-,CASSPLGGSFRELFF,TGTGCCAGCAGCCCTCTCGGCGGATCTTTCCGGGAGCTGTTTTTT
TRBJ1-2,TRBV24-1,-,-,CATSAGNYGYTF,TGTGCCACCAGTGCAGGAAACTATGGCTACACCTTC
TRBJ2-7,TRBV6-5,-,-,CASSYSRGPYEQYF,TGTGCCAGCAGTTACTCACGGGGTCCCTACGAGCAGTACTTC
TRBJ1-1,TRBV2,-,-,CASSDQTATEAFF,TGTGCCAGCAGTGACCAAACTGCGACTGAAGCTTTCTTT
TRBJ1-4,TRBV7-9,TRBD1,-,CASSRGQGKDEKLFF,TGTGCCAGCAGCCGCGGACAGGGAAAGGATGAAAAACTGTTTTTT
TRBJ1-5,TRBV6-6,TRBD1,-,CASLNRGSNPGPQHF,TGTGCCAGCTTAAACAGGGGTTCTAATCCGGGGCCCCAGCATTTT
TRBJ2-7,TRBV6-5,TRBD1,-,CASRDRASREQYF,TGTGCCAGCAGGGACAGGGCATCGCGGGAGCAGTACTTC
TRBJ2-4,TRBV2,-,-,CASSEQNLAKNIQYF,TGTGCCAGCAGTGAACAGAATCTAGCCAAAAACATTCAGTACTTC
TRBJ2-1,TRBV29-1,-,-,CSVEGVKLANNEQFF,TGCAGCGTTGAAGGGGTAAAGCTAGCAAACAATGAGCAGTTCTTC
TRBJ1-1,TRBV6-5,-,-,CASSYSQDSKAFF,TGTGCCAGCAGTTACTCCCAGGACAGCAAAGCTTTCTTT
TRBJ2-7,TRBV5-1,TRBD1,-,CASSLNPTGGLTEQYF,TGCGCCAGCAGCTTAAATCCGACAGGGGGCTTGACCGAGCAGTACTTC
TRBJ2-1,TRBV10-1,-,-,CASSPTVMGGLTNEQFF,TGCGCCAGCAGCCCGACAGTGATGGGGGGGCTGACCAATGAGCAGTTCTTC
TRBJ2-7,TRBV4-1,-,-,CASSQVTGSYEQYF,TGCGCCAGCAGCCAAGTCACAGGCTCCTACGAGCAGTACTTC
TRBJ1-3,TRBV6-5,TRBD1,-,CASSLGQGLGNTIYF,TGTGCCAGCAGCTTGGGACAGGGCTTAGGAAACACCATATATTTT
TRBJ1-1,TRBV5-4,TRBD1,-,CASAIGRGQNTEAFF,TGTGCCAGTGCTATAGGTAGGGGGCAGAACACTGAAGCTTTCTTT
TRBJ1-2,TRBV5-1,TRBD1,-,CASRQGADYGYTF,TGCGCCAGCAGACAGGGGGCTGACTATGGCTACACCTTC
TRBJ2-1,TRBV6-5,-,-,CASRLTLRGDEQFF,TGTGCCAGCAGACTGACCTTAAGGGGCGATGAGCAGTTCTTC
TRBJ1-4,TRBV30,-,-,CAWSGTVNEKLFF,TGTGCCTGGAGTGGGACAGTGAATGAAAAACTGTTTTTT
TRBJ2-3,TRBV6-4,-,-,CASSESGWPDTQYF,TGTGCCAGCAGTGAGTCGGGGTGGCCAGATACGCAGTATTTT
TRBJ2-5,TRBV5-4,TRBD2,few,CASSSPGLGRETQYF,TGTGCCAGCAGCTCACCGGGACTAGGGAGAGAGACCCAGTACTTC